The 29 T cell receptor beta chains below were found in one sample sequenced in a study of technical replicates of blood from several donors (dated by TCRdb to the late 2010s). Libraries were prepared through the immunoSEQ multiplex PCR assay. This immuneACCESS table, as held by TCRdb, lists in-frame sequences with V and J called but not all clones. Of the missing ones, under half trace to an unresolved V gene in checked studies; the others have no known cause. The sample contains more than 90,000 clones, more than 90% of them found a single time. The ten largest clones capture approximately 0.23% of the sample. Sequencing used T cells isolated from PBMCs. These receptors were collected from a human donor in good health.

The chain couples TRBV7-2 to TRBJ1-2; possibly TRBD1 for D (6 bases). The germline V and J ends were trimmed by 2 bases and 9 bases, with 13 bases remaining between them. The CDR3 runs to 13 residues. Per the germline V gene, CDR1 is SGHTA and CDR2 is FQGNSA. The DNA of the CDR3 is TGTGCCAGCAGCTTACCCCAGGACAGAAGCTACACCTTC. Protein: CASSLPQDRSYTF.

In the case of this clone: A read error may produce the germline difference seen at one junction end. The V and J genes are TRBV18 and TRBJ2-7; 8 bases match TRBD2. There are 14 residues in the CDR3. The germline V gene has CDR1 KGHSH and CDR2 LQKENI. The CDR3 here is CASSRGPGTSSWNF. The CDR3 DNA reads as TGTGCCAGCTCCCGCGGTCCCGGGACTAGTAGTTGGAACTTC.

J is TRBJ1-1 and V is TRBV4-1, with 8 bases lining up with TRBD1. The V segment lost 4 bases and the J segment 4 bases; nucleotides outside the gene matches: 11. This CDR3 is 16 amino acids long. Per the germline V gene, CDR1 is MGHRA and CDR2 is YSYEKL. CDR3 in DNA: TGCGCCAGCAGCCCCGTCAGACAGGGGTTATTCACTGAAGCTTTCTTT. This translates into CASSPVRQGLFTEAFF.

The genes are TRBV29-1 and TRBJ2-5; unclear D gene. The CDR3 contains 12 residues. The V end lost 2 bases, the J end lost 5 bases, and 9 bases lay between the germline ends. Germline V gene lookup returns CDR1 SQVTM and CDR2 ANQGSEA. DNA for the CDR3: TGCAGCGTTGAATTTCTAGACGAGACCCAGTACTTC. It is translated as CSVEFLDETQYF.

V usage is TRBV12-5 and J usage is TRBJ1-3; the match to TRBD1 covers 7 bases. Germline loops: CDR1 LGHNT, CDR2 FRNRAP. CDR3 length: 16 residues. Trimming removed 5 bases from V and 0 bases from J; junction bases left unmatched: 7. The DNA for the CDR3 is TGTGCTAGTGGTACAACAGGGGACGACTCTGGAAACACCATATATTTT. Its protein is CASGTTGDDSGNTIYF. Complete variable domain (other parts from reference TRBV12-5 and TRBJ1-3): DARVTQTPRHKVTEMGQEVTMRCQPILGHNTVFWYRQTMMQGLELLAYFRNRAPLDDSGMPKDRFSAEMPDATLATLKIQPSEPRDSAVYFCASGTTGDDSGNTIYFGEGSWLTVV.

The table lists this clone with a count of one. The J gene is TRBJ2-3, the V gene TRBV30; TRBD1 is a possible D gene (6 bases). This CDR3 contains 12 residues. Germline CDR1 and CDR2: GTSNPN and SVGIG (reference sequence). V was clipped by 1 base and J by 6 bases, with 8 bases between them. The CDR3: CAWSARGDTQYF. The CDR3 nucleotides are TGTGCCTGGAGTGCTAGGGGGGATACGCAGTATTTT.

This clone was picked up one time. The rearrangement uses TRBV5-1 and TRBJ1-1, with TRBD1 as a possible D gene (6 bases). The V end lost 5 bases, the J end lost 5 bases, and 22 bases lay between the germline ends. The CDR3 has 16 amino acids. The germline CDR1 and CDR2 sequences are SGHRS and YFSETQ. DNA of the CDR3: TGCGCCAGCAGTAACGGGGGGGGCTCTGCGGGGACTGAAGCTTTCTTT. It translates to CASSNGGGSAGTEAFF.

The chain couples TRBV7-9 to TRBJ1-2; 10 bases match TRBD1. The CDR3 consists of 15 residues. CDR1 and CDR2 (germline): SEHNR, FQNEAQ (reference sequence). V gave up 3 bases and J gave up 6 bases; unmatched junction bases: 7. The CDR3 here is CASSLTGGSVDGYTF. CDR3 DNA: TGTGCCAGCAGCTTGACAGGGGGCAGCGTAGATGGCTACACCTTC.

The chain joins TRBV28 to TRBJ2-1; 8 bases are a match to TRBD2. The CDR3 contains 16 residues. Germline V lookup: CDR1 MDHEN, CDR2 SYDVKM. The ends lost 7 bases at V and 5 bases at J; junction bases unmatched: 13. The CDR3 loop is CASNWAASGYNNEQFF. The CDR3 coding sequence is TGTGCCAGCAACTGGGCCGCTAGCGGGTATAACAATGAGCAGTTCTTC.

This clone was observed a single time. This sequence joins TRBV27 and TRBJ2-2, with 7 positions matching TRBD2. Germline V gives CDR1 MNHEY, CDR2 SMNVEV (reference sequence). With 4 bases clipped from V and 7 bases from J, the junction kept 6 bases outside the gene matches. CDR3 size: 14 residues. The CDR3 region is CASSSLQRGGELFF. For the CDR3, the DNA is TGTGCCAGCAGTTCCCTACAGCGGGGCGGGGAGCTGTTTTTT.

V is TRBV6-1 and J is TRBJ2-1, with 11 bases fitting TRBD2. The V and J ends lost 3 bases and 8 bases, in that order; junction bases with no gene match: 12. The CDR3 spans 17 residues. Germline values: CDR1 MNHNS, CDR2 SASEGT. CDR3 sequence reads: CASSEAVAGGPGDEQFF. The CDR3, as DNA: TGTGCCAGCAGTGAGGCCGTAGCGGGGGGGCCGGGAGATGAGCAGTTCTTC.

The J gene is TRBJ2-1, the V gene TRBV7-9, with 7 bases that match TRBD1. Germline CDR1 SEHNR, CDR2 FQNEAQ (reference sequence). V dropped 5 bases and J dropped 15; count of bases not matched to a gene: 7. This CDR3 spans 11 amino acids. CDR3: CASSPTGDPFF. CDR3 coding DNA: TGTGCCAGCAGCCCCACAGGGGATCCGTTCTTC.

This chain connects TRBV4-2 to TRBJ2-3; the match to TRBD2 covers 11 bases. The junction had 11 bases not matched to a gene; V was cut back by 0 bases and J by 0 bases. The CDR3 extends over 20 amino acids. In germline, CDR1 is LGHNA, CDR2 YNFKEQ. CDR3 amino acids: CASSQEGLAVTHLSTDTQYF. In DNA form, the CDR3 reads TGTGCCAGCAGCCAAGAGGGACTAGCGGTAACCCACCTTAGCACAGATACGCAGTATTTT.

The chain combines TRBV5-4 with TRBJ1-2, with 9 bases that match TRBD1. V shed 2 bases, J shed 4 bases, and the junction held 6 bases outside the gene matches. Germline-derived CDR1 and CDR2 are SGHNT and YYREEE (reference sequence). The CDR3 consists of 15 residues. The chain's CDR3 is CASSFWDRDSYGYTF. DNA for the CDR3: TGTGCCAGCAGCTTTTGGGACAGGGACTCCTATGGCTACACCTTC.

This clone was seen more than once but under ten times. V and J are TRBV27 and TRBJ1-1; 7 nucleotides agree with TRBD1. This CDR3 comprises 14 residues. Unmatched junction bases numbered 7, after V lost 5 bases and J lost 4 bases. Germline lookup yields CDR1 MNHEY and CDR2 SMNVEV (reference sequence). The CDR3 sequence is CASSMTGRPTEAFF. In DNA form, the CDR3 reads TGTGCCAGCAGTATGACAGGGAGGCCCACTGAAGCTTTCTTT.

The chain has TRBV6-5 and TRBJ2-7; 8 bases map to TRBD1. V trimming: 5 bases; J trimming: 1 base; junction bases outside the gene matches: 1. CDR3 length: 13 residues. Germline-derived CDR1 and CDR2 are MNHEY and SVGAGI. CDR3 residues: CASSRDRSYEQYF. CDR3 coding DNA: TGTGCCAGCAGTCGGGACAGGTCCTACGAGCAGTACTTC.

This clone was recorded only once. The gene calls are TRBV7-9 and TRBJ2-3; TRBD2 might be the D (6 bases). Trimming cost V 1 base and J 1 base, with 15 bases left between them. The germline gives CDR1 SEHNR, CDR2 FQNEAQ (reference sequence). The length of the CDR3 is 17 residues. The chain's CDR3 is CASSLDGGLGRTDTQYF. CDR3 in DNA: TGTGCCAGCAGCTTAGACGGGGGACTGGGGCGCACAGATACGCAGTATTTT.

CDR3 nucleotides: TGTGCCAGCAGCCCCCACAGGATGGGGGCCGAGCAGTACTTC. Protein product: CASSPHRMGAEQYF. The gene calls are TRBV7-8 and TRBJ2-7; maybe TRBD1 (6 bases). The CDR3 consists of 14 residues. Germline lookup yields CDR1 SGHVS and CDR2 FQNEAQ. The ends were cut back, 5 bases at V and 6 bases at J, with 17 bases in the middle.

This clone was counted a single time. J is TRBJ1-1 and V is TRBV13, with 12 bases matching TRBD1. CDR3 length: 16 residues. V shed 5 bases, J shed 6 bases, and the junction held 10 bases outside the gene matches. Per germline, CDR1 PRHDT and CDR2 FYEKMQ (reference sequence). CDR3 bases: TGTGCCAGCAGCCCTGGGACAGGGGGCGCGTGGTCTGAAGCTTTCTTT. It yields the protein CASSPGTGGAWSEAFF.

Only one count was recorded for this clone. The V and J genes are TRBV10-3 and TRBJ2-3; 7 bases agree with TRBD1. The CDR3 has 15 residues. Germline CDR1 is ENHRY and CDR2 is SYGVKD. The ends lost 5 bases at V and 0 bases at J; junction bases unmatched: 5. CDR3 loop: CAISSDRDSTDTQYF. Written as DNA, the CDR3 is TGTGCCATCAGTTCCGACAGGGACAGCACAGATACGCAGTATTTT.

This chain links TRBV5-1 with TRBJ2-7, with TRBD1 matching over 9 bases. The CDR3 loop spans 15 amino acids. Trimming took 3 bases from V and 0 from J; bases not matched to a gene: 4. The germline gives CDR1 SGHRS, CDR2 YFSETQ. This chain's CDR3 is CASSSGTGSSYEQYF. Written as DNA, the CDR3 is TGCGCCAGCAGCTCCGGGACAGGGAGCTCCTACGAGCAGTACTTC.

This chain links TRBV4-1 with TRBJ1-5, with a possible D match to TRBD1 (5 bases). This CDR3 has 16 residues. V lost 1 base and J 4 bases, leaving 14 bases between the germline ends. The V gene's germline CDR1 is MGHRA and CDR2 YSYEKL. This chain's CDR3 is CASSQGRGGQNQPQHF. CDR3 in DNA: TGCGCCAGCAGCCAAGGGAGGGGTGGTCAAAATCAGCCCCAGCATTTT.

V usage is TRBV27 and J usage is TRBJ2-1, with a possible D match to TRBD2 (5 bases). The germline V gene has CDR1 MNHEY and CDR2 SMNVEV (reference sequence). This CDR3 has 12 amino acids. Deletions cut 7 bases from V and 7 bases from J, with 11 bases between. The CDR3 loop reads CASKASPNEQFF. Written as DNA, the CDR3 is TGTGCCAGCAAAGCTAGCCCGAATGAGCAGTTCTTC.

CDR3 loop: CASAGRLTGVNSPLHF. The CDR3, as DNA: TGTGCCAGCGCAGGACGATTAACAGGGGTCAATTCACCCCTCCACTTT. The J gene is TRBJ1-6, the V gene TRBV2; 7 bases align to TRBD1. V lost 8 bases to trimming and J lost 7 bases; unmatched junction nucleotides: 14. Germline V gives CDR1 SNHLY, CDR2 FYNNEI. The length of the CDR3 is 16 residues.

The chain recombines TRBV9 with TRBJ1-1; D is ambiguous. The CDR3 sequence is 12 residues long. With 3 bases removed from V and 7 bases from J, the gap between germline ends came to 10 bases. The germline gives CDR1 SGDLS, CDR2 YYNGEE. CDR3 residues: CASSAQYVEAFF. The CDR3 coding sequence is TGTGCCAGCAGCGCACAATATGTTGAAGCTTTCTTT. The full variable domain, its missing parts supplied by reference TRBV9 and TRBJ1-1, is DSGVTQTPKHLITATGQRVTLRCSPRSGDLSVYWYQQSLDQGLQFLIQYYNGEERAKGNILERFSAQQFPDLHSELNLSSLELGDSALYFCASSAQYVEAFFGQGTRLTVV.

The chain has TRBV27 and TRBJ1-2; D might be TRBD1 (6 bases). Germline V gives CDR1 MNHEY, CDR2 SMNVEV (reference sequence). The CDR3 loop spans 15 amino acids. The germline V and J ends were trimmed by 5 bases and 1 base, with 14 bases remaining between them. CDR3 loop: CASSHRQASNYGYTF. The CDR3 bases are TGTGCCAGCAGTCATCGACAGGCTAGTAACTATGGCTACACCTTC.

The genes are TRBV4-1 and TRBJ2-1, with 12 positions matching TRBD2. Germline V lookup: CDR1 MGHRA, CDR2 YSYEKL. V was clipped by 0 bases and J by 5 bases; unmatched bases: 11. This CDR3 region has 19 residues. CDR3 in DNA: TGCGCCAGCAGCCAAGATCGGGCTAGCGGGAGGGTCATCGACAATGAGCAGTTCTTC. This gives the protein CASSQDRASGRVIDNEQFF.

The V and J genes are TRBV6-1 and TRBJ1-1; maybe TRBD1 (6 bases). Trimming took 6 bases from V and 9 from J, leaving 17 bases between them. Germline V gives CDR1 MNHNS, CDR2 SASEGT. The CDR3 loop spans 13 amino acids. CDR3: CASSRTHGGQAFF. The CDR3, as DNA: TGTGCCAGCAGCCGGACTCACGGGGGGCAAGCTTTCTTT.

CDR3 DNA sequence: TGTGCCAGCAGAGACAGGGTGTTAAATGAGCAGTTCTTC. Its translation is CASRDRVLNEQFF. The J gene is TRBJ2-1, the V gene TRBV6-1, with TRBD1 matching over 7 bases. The CDR3 consists of 13 residues. J was trimmed by 7 bases and V by 6 bases; bases with no gene match: 6. Germline-derived CDR1 and CDR2 are MNHNS and SASEGT.